This T cell receptor (beta chain) is from a study of shared T cell receptors in the human thymus. Germline assignment: CDR1 LGHNA and CDR2 YSLEER. The length of the CDR3 is 13 residues. V lost 0 bases and J 5 bases, leaving 7 bases between the germline ends. Repertoires were generated with immunoSEQ multiplex PCR, while TCRdb's copy carries only in-frame clones and drops some. The table has some 700,000 clones, 88% seen once; the top ten hold roughly 0.0097%. The same data also went into a second study, on human thymus T cells. That paper states: Thymus specimens were resections from corrective heart surgery. Seemingly biased V and J gene usage marked thymic and blood repertoires. Related research has reported that thymic repertoires overlap highly among unrelated individuals.

The clonotype comes from a boy younger than two with a congenital heart defect. This chain connects TRBV4-3 to TRBJ2-5; no firm D call. Material: thymocytes. CDR3 coding DNA: TGCGCCAGCAGCCAAGATAGATGTGAGACCCAGTACTTC. Its translation is CASSQDRCETQYF.